Reported below is one TCR beta chain. This record belongs to a study of blood T cell repertoires in COVID-19. For the study at large: T cells, B-cell-depleted T cells, or PBMCs supplied cDNA or gDNA.

Authors' processing steps: Estimates of nucleated cell counts were drawn from the amplification of reference gene primers. Using immunoSEQ multiplex PCR, the repertoire was profiled, and TCRdb retains in-frame clones only, with some absent. V and J calls and clone size are given by that table; D and trimming were obtained from the DNA. The sample gives approximately 68,000 clones, less than 85% of which show up once; roughly a sixth is in the top ten. The source material was peripheral blood. This clonotype was obtained from a man at least 80 years old with active COVID-19.

CDR3 in amino acids: CASSPRTGVNYGYTF. CDR3 in DNA: TGTGCCAGCAGCCCACGGACAGGAGTGAACTATGGCTACACCTTC. This chain connects TRBV3-1 (or the pseudogene TRBV3-2) to TRBJ1-2; 7 nucleotides agree with TRBD1. J was trimmed by 2 bases and V by 4 bases; bases with no gene match: 7. The CDR3 is 15 amino acids. Germline CDR1 and CDR2: LGHDT and YNNKEL (reference sequence).